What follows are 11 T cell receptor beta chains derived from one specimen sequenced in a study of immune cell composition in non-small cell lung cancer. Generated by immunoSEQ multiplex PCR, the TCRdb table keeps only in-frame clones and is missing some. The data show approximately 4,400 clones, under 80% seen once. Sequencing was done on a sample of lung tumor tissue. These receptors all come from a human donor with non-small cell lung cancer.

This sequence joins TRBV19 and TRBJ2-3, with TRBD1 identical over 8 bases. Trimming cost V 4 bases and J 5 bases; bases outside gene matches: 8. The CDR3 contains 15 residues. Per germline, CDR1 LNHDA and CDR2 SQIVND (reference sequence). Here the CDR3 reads CASSKQGGRVDTQYF. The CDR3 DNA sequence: TGTGCCAGTAGTAAACAGGGGGGAAGAGTAGATACGCAGTATTTT.

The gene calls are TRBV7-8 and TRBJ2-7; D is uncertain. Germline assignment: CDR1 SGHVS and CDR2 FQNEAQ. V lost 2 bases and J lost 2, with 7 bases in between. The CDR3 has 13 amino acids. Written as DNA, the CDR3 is TGTGCCAGCAGCTTAACAGAAACCTACGAGCAGTACTTC. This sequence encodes CASSLTETYEQYF.

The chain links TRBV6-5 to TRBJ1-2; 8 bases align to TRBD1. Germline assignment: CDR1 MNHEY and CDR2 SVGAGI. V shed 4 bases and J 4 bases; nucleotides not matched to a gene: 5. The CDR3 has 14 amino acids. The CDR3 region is CASSSDRAPYGYTF. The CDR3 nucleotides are TGTGCCAGCAGTTCGGACAGGGCTCCCTATGGCTACACCTTC.

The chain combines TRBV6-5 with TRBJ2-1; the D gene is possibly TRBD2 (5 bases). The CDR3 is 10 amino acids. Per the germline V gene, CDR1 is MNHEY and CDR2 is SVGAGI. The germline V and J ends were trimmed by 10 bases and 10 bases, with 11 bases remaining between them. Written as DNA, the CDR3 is TGTGCCACGTCGAGACTAGAGCAGTTCTTC. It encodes CATSRLEQFF.

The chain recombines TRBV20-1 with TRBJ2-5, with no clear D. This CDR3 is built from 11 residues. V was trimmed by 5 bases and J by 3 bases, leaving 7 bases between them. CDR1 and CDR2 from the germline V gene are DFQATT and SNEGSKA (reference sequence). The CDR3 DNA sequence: TGCAGTGCTGGGCCCAAAGAGACCCAGTACTTC. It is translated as CSAGPKETQYF.

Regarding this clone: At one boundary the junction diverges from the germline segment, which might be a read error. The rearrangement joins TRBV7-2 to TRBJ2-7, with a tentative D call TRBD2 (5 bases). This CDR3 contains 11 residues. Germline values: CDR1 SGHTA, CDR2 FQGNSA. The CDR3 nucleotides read TGTGCCAGCAGCTTAGTCGGAGGCCAATCCTTC. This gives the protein CASSLVGGQSF.

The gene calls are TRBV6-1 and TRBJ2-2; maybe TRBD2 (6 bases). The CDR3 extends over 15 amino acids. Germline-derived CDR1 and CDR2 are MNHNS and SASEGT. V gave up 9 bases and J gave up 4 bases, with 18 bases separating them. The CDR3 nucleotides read TGTGCCAGTATGGTAGCGGCCCGGGGCACCGGGGAGCTGTTTTTT. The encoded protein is CASMVAARGTGELFF.

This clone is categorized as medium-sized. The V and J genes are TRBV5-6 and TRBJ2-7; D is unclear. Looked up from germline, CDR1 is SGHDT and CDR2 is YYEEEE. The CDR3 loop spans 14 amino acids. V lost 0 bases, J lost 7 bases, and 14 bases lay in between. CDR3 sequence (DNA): TGTGCCAGCAGCTTGGAGTACACAGCCTGGGAGCAGTACTTC. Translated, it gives CASSLEYTAWEQYF.

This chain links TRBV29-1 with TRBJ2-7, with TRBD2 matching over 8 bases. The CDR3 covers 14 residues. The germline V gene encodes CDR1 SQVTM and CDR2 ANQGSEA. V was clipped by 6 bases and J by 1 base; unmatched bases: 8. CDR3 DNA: TGCAGCGTGTTAAGTAGCGGGATATCCTACGAGCAGTACTTC. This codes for CSVLSSGISYEQYF.

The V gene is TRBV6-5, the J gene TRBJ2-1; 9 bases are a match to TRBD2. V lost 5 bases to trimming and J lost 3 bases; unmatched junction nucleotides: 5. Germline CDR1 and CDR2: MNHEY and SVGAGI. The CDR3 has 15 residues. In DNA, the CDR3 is TGTGCCAGCAGTCCGCGGGAGGGGTTCTACAATGAGCAGTTCTTC. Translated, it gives CASSPREGFYNEQFF.

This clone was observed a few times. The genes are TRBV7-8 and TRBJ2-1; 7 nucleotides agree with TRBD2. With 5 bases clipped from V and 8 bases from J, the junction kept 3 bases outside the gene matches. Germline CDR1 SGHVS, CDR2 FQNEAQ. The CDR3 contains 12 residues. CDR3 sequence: CASSPSGYEQFF. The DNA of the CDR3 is TGTGCCAGCAGCCCTAGCGGCTATGAGCAGTTCTTC.